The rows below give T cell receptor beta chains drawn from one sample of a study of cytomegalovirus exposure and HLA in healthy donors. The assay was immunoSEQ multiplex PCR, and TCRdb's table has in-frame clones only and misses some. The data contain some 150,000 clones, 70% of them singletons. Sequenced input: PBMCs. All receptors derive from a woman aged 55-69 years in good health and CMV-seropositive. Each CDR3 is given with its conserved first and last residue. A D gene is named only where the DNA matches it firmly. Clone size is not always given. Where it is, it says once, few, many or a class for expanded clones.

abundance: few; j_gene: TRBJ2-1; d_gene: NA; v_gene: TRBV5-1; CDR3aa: CASSFSRSYNEQFF; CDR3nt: TGCGCCAGCAGCTTTAGCCGCTCCTACAATGAGCAGTTCTTC
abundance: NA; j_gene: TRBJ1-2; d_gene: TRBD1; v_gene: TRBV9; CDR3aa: CASSAAGQGHGYTF; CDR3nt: TGTGCCAGCAGCGCCGCGGGACAGGGCCACGGCTACACCTTC
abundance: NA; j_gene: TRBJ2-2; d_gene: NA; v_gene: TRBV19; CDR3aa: CASRGLYGELFF; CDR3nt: TGTGCCAGTAGGGGCCTGTACGGGGAGCTGTTTTTT
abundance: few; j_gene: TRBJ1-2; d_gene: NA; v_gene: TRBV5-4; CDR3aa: CASSLTSQGNYGYTF; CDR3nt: TGTGCCAGCAGCTTAACGAGTCAGGGTAACTATGGCTACACCTTC
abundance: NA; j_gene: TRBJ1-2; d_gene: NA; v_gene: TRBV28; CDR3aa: CASTQGGYGYTF; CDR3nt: TGTGCCAGCACACAAGGGGGCTATGGCTACACCTTC
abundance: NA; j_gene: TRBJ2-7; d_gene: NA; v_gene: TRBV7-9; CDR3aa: CASSLEWGPGEQYF; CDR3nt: TGTGCCAGCAGCTTAGAGTGGGGGCCAGGCGAGCAGTACTTC
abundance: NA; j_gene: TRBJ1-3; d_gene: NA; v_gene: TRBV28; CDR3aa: CASSFRRNTIYF; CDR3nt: TGTGCCAGCAGTTTCCGTAGAAACACCATATATTTT
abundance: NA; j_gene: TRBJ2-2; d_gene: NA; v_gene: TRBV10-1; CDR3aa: CASRGLQSNGELFF; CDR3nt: TGCGCCAGCAGGGGGCTCCAGTCGAACGGGGAGCTGTTTTTT
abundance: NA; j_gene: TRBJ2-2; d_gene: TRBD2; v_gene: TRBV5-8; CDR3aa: CASRTGTSGNTGELFF; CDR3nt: TGTGCCAGCAGAACCGGGACTAGCGGGAACACCGGGGAGCTGTTTTTT
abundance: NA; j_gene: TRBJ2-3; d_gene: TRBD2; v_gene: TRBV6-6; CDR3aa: CASRQTSGATNTQYF; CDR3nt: TGTGCCAGCAGACAAACTAGCGGGGCTACCAATACGCAGTATTTT
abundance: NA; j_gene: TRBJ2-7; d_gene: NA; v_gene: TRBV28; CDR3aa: CASSSGDLPRYEQYF; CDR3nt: TGTGCCAGCAGTTCTGGAGACCTACCTCGCTACGAGCAGTACTTC
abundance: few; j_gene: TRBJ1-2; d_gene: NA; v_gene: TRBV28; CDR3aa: CASSLGTTNYGYTF; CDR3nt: TGTGCCAGCAGTTTGGGCACCACAAACTATGGCTACACCTTC
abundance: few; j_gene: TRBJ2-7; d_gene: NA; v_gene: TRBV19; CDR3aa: CASSIQLQASEQYF; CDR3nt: TGTGCCAGTAGTATACAGTTACAGGCCAGCGAGCAGTACTTC
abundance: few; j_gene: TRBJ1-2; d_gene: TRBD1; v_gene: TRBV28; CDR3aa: CASSFNRGGGYTF; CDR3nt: TGTGCCAGCAGTTTTAACAGGGGGGGAGGCTACACCTTC
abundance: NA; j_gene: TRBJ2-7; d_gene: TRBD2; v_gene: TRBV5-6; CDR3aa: CASSLARGGYEQYF; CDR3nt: TGTGCCAGCAGCTTGGCCCGGGGGGGCTACGAGCAGTACTTC
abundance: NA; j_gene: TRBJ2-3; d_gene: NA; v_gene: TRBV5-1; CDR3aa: CASSFVLTHTDTQYF; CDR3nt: TGCGCCAGCAGCTTCGTACTTACCCACACAGATACGCAGTATTTT
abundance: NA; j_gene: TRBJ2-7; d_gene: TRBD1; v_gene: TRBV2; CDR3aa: CASNRDRERALEYF; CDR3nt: TGTGCCAGCAATCGGGACAGGGAGCGGGCATTGGAGTACTTC
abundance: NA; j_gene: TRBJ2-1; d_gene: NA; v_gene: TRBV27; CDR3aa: CASSFQAGTSLEQFF; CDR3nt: TGTGCCAGCAGTTTTCAGGCCGGGACTTCCCTGGAGCAGTTCTTC
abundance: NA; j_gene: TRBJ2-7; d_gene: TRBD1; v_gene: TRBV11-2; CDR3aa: CASSLASGAQGYEQYF; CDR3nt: TGTGCCAGCAGCTTAGCATCTGGGGCACAGGGGTACGAGCAGTACTTC
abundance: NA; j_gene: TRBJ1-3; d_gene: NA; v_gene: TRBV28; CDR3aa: CASSLTPGRGGNTIYF; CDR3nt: TGTGCCAGCAGCCTCACCCCGGGGCGGGGAGGAAACACCATATATTTT
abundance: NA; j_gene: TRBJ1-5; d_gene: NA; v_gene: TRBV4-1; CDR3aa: CASSQVEVGSQPQHF; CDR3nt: TGCGCCAGCAGCCAGGTCGAGGTCGGCAGTCAGCCCCAGCATTTT
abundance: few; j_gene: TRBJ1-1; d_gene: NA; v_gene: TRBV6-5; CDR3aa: CASRNGQINTEAFF; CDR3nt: TGTGCCAGCAGGAACGGACAGATAAACACTGAAGCTTTCTTT
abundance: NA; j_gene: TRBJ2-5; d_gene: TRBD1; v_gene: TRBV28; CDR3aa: CASSLTGSRQETQYF; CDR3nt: TGTGCCAGCAGTTTGACAGGGAGCCGCCAAGAGACCCAGTACTTC
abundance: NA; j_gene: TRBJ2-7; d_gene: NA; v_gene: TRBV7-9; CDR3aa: CASTMGGRYEQYF; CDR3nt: TGTGCCAGCACCATGGGAGGACGCTACGAGCAGTACTTC
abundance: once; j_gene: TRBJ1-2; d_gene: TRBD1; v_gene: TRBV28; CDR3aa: CASSLIVTGATINGYTF; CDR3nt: TGTGCCAGCAGTTTAATCGTTACAGGGGCGACTATAAATGGCTACACCTTC
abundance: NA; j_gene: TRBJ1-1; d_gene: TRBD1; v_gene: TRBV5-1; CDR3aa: CASRVTGTGLMNTEAFF; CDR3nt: TGCGCCAGCAGGGTTACCGGGACAGGGCTGATGAACACTGAAGCTTTCTTT
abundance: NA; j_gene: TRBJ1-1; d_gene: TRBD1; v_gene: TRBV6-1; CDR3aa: CASSATGVNTEAFF; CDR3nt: TGTGCCAGCAGTGCGACAGGGGTGAACACTGAAGCTTTCTTT
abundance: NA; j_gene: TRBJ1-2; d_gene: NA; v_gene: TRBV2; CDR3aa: CASSGQDYGYTF; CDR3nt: TGTGCCAGCAGTGGACAGGACTATGGCTACACCTTC
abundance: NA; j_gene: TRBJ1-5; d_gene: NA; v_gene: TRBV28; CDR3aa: CASTRSTNNQPQHF; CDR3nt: TGTGCCAGCACTAGGAGCACTAACAATCAGCCCCAGCATTTT
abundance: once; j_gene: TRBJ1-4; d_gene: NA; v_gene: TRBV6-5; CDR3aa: CASSYSPGEEKLFF; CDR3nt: TGTGCCAGCAGTTACTCCCCGGGGGAAGAAAAACTGTTTTTT
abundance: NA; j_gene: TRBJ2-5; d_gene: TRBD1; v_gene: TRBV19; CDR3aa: CASSPGQVAETQYF; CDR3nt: TGTGCCAGTAGTCCAGGACAGGTCGCGGAGACCCAGTACTTC
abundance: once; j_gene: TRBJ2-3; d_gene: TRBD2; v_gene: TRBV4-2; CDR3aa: CASSQDAASGRTTDTQYF; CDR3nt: TGTGCCAGCAGCCAAGATGCGGCTAGCGGGAGAACTACAGATACGCAGTATTTT
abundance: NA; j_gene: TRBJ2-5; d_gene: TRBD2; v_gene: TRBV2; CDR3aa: CASSRAGLTETQYF; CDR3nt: TGTGCCAGCAGTCGAGCGGGACTAACAGAGACCCAGTACTTC
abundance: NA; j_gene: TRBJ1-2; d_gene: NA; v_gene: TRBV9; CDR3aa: CASSVTDYGYTF; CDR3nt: TGTGCCAGCAGCGTGACTGACTATGGCTACACCTTC
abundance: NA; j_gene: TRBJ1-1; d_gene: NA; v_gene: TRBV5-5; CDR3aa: CASSSSGNTEAFF; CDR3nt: TGTGCCAGCAGTTCATCAGGGAACACTGAAGCTTTCTTT
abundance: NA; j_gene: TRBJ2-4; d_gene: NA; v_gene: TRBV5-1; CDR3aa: CASSLGQSKNIQYF; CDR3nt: TGCGCCAGCAGCTTGGGGCAGTCCAAAAACATTCAGTACTTC
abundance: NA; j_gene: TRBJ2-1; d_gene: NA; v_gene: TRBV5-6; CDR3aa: CASSLWVRGAYNEQFF; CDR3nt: TGTGCCAGCAGCTTGTGGGTTCGCGGGGCCTACAATGAGCAGTTCTTC
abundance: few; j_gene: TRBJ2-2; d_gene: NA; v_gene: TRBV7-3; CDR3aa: CASSFRANTGELFF; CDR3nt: TGTGCCAGCAGCTTCAGGGCAAACACCGGGGAGCTGTTTTTT
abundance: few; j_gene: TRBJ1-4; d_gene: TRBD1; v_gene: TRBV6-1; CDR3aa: CASRADRVSEKLFF; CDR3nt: TGTGCCAGCAGGGCGGACAGGGTGTCAGAAAAACTGTTTTTT